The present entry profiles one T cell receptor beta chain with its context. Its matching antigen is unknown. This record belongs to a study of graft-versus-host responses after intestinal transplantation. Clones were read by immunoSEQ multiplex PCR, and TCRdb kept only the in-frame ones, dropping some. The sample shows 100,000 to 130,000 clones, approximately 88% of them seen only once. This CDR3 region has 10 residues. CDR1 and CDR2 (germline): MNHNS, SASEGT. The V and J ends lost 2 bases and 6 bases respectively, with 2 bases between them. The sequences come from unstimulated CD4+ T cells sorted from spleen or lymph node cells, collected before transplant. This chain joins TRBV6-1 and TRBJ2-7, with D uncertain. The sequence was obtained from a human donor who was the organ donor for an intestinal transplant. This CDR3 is CASSEREQYF. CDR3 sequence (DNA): TGTGCCAGCAGTGAACGCGAGCAGTACTTC.